The T cell receptor (beta chain) under discussion was sequenced for a study of HIV-infected children after antiretroviral therapy interruption. This clonotype was detected many times. Its target is not known. Whole-study findings and limits: Naive CD4+ sequences overlapped less between time points once interruption began.

Unique molecular identifiers were included in an RNA-based 3' RACE TCR library. MiXCR, run by TCRdb on the 3' RACE reads, gives a single entry per CDR3 protein. The table shows about 15,000 distinct CDR3 sequences, with about 3% occurring only once. The treatment: PENTA 11 planned treatment interruption arm or continuous ART arm. V shed 6 bases and J 7 bases; nucleotides not matched to a gene: 9. The CDR3 consists of 14 residues. V usage is TRBV23-1 and J usage is TRBJ1-2; 9 nucleotides align to TRBD1. TRBV23-1 counts as an open reading frame of uncertain function. The receptor was derived from a pool of human donors with HIV. This specimen was CD45RO+ CD8+ T cells from PBMCs, pooled from several time points, taken from a donor given antiretroviral therapy, either interrupted or continuous. Described subset: memory CD8+ CD45RO+ CD45RA- T cells. Here the CDR3 reads CASRRDRESPGYTF. The CDR3, as DNA: TGCGCCAGCAGGCGGGACAGGGAGTCTCCTGGCTACACCTTC.